The 25 T cell receptor beta chains below all came from one sample that was sequenced in a study of blood T cell repertoires in COVID-19 (dated by TCRdb to 2019 to 2021). Receptor amplification or capture employed the immunoSEQ multiplex PCR assay. TCRdb holds this immuneACCESS table with in-frame rearrangements only. Some clones are missing; in checked studies, unresolved V genes explain under half, and the rest has no known cause. The sample includes about 66,000 clones, with about 90% observed a single time. The top ten constitute 6% to 9.5% of the sample. Specimen: peripheral blood. These TCRs come from a human donor in a cohort sampled during active COVID-19.

The chain joins TRBV27 to TRBJ1-1; D uncertain. The CDR3 runs 13 residues. Per germline, CDR1 MNHEY and CDR2 SMNVEV (reference sequence). Trimming removed 2 bases from V and 5 bases from J, with 9 bases in between. The CDR3 region is CASSLDGRTEAFF. The CDR3 DNA follows: TGTGCCAGCAGTTTAGATGGGCGTACTGAAGCTTTCTTT.

CDR3 coding DNA: TGTGCCAGCATCTCACACGCACCGGGACTGCAAAACACAGATACGCAGTATTTT. Residues: CASISHAPGLQNTDTQYF. The rearrangement joins TRBV2 to TRBJ2-3; TRBD2 is a possible D gene (6 bases). V gave up 7 bases and J gave up 2 bases, with 25 bases separating them. Per the germline V gene, CDR1 is SNHLY and CDR2 is FYNNEI. The CDR3 totals 18 residues.

A single count supports this clone. The rearrangement joins TRBV10-3 to TRBJ1-4; TRBD1 might be the D (5 bases). Germline assignment: CDR1 ENHRY and CDR2 SYGVKD. The CDR3 loop spans 12 amino acids. Trimming pared 11 bases from V and 6 bases from J, leaving 13 bases between. CDR3 protein: CAVAGLDEKLFF. CDR3 DNA sequence: TGTGCCGTCGCAGGGCTTGATGAAAAACTGTTTTTT.

The gene calls are TRBV4-3 and TRBJ2-3; TRBD1 matches at 7 bases. Trimming removed 4 bases from V and 2 bases from J; junction bases left unmatched: 12. Germline V lookup: CDR1 LGHNA, CDR2 YSLEER. The CDR3 loop spans 17 amino acids. The CDR3 is CASSLNPGQGDTDTQYF. In DNA, the CDR3 is TGCGCCAGCAGCCTAAACCCGGGGCAGGGGGACACAGATACGCAGTATTTT.

The chain has TRBV7-2 and TRBJ1-3; no reliable D call. Germline V lookup: CDR1 SGHTA, CDR2 FQGNSA. V lost 2 bases, J lost 9 bases, and 8 bases lay in between. There are 12 residues in the CDR3. This chain's CDR3 is CASSLMGSTIYF. The CDR3 DNA sequence: TGTGCCAGCAGCTTAATGGGGAGCACCATATATTTT. Using reference TRBV7-2 and TRBJ1-3 for the parts outside the CDR3, the full variable domain is GAGVSQSPSNKVTEKGKDVELRCDPISGHTALYWYRQSLGQGLEFLIYFQGNSAPDKSGLPSDRFSAERTGGSVSTLTIQRTQQEDSAVYLCASSLMGSTIYFGEGSWLTVV.

This chain uses TRBV9 with TRBJ2-5, with TRBD2 as a possible D gene (6 bases). V was trimmed by 4 bases and J by 4 bases, leaving 11 bases between them. CDR1 is SGDLS, CDR2 YYNGEE, per germline. The CDR3 consists of 13 residues. CDR3 protein: CASSRPGVETQYF. DNA for the CDR3: TGTGCCAGCAGCCGACCGGGAGTAGAGACCCAGTACTTC.

The chain couples TRBV19 to TRBJ1-6; perhaps TRBD1 as D (6 bases). This CDR3 comprises 15 residues. Per the germline V gene, CDR1 is LNHDA and CDR2 is SQIVND (reference sequence). The ends were cut back, 3 bases at V and 7 bases at J, with 13 bases in the middle. The CDR3 spells CASSMTGRGNSPLHF. In DNA form, the CDR3 reads TGTGCCAGTAGTATGACAGGAAGGGGAAATTCACCCCTCCACTTT.

This clone has only a few counts. The sample carries other DNA sequences with the same CDR3. The chain has TRBV5-1 and TRBJ2-5; 9 bases are shared with TRBD2. The trim removed 1 base at V and 2 bases at J, leaving 0 bases unmatched. CDR3 length: 14 residues. Germline CDR1 and CDR2: SGHRS and YFSETQ. CDR3 coding DNA: TGCGCCAGCAGCTTGACTAGCGGGCAAGAGACCCAGTACTTC. Translating it yields CASSLTSGQETQYF.

The chain joins TRBV11-2 to TRBJ2-1; TRBD2 aligns across 7 bases. This CDR3 region has 13 residues. Trimming took 5 bases from V and 5 from J; bases not matched to a gene: 3. CDR1 and CDR2 (germline): SGHAT, FQNNGV. In DNA, the CDR3 is TGTGCCAGCAGCCCCGGGACTAACAATGAGCAGTTCTTC. Translation gives CASSPGTNNEQFF.

This sequence joins TRBV15 and TRBJ1-2; weak D call: TRBD1 (5 bases). Germline V gene lookup returns CDR1 LNHNV and CDR2 YYDKDF (reference sequence). The CDR3 has 15 amino acids. Trimming took 0 bases from V and 7 from J, leaving 15 bases between them. In DNA, the CDR3 is TGTGCCACCAGCAGAGATGCGGTCCAGGGCTCTGGCTACACCTTC. Protein product: CATSRDAVQGSGYTF.

The gene calls are TRBV4-1 and TRBJ2-7, with 9 positions matching TRBD2. The CDR3 totals 19 residues. The germline gives CDR1 MGHRA, CDR2 YSYEKL. After removal of 0 bases from V and 5 bases from J, the junction contained 17 bases not matched to a gene. CDR3 bases: TGCGCCAGCAGCCAAGAAAGGTCTGGCGCGGGGGGGCCGATGGACGAGCAGTACTTC. Amino acid sequence: CASSQERSGAGGPMDEQYF.

In its sample, this clone was seen a few times. Other nucleotide sequences in the sample specify the same CDR3. The genes are TRBV10-1 and TRBJ2-7; 10 bases line up with TRBD1. V lost 4 bases, J lost 6 bases, and 3 bases stayed unmatched. CDR1 WNHNN and CDR2 SYGVQD come from the germline V gene (reference sequence). The CDR3 totals 13 residues. CDR3 DNA: TGCGCCAGCAGTGGGGACAGGGGAGGCGAGCAGTACTTC. This codes for CASSGDRGGEQYF.

The gene calls are TRBV29-1 and TRBJ1-1; weak D call: TRBD1 (6 bases). Per the germline V gene, CDR1 is SQVTM and CDR2 is ANQGSEA. The CDR3 loop spans 13 amino acids. Trimming removed 5 bases at V and 4 bases at J, with 14 bases between. CDR3 residues: CSVLQGPGTEAFF. The CDR3 nucleotides read TGCAGCGTTCTACAGGGCCCGGGCACTGAAGCTTTCTTT. Filled out from reference TRBV29-1 and TRBJ1-1, the complete variable domain reads SAVISQKPSRDICQRGTSLTIQCQVDSQVTMMFWYRQQPGQSLTLIATANQGSEATYESGFVIDKFPISRPNLTFSTLTVSNMSPEDSSIYLCSVLQGPGTEAFFGQGTRLTVV.

This chain links TRBV6-2 or TRBV6-3 with TRBJ1-1; D call uncertain. The germline CDR1 and CDR2 sequences are MNHEY and SVGEGT. V was trimmed by 2 bases and J by 11 bases, leaving 9 bases between them. The CDR3 has 11 residues. This CDR3 reads CASSYLRGAFF. Written as DNA, the CDR3 is TGTGCCAGCAGTTACCTCCGAGGTGCTTTCTTT.

The V call is TRBV5-5, the J call TRBJ1-6, with D unclear. The germline V gene encodes CDR1 SGHKS and CDR2 YYEKEE (reference sequence). Deletions cut 0 bases from V and 14 bases from J, with 12 bases between. The CDR3 extends over 13 amino acids. CDR3 loop: CASSLVRSSALHF. CDR3 nucleotides: TGTGCCAGCAGCTTGGTCCGGTCGTCGGCCCTCCACTTT.

In its sample, this clone was seen once. The chain recombines TRBV28 with TRBJ1-1; D is undetermined. Germline V lookup: CDR1 MDHEN, CDR2 SYDVKM. The CDR3 contains 11 residues. The V end was cut by 5 bases, the J end by 3 bases, with 4 bases between. The CDR3 DNA reads as TGTGCCAGCAGTCGAGACACTGAAGCTTTCTTT. Translating it yields CASSRDTEAFF. Combining the CDR3 with reference TRBV28 and TRBJ1-1 gives the whole variable domain DVKVTQSSRYLVKRTGEKVFLECVQDMDHENMFWYRQDPGLGLRLIYFSYDVKMKEKGDIPEGYSVSREKKERFSLILESASTNQTSMYLCASSRDTEAFFGQGTRLTVV.

Comment on this clone: The DNA is left out, because the CDR3 cannot be placed on it with certainty; the CDR3 is given as TCRdb lists it. The rearrangement uses TRBV2 and TRBJ2-1; the table's D gene call, TRBD1, was not cross checked with the DNA. The CDR3 totals 12 residues, both ends included. The germline V gene encodes CDR1 SNHLY and CDR2 FYNNEI. The CDR3 here is CASSVGAGARFF.

The rearrangement links TRBV19 to TRBJ2-1; 10 bases are a match to TRBD2. With 3 bases clipped from V and 5 bases from J, the junction kept 1 base outside the gene matches. Germline V lookup: CDR1 LNHDA, CDR2 SQIVND (reference sequence). The CDR3 extends over 14 amino acids. The CDR3 sequence: CASSMLAGDNEQFF. In nucleotides, the CDR3 is TGTGCCAGTAGTATGCTAGCGGGGGACAATGAGCAGTTCTTC.

The genes are TRBV7-8 and TRBJ2-5; 8 bases match TRBD2. In germline, CDR1 is SGHVS, CDR2 FQNEAQ. V lost 1 base to trimming and J lost 5 bases; unmatched junction nucleotides: 6. This CDR3 is 15 amino acids long. The CDR3 DNA reads as TGTGCCAGCAGCTTAGTTACGGGAGGGCCGGAGACCCAGTACTTC. Amino acids: CASSLVTGGPETQYF.

V gene TRBV27 combines with J gene TRBJ1-2; TRBD1 agrees at 8 bases. The CDR3 totals 14 residues. The V gene's germline CDR1 is MNHEY and CDR2 SMNVEV (reference sequence). Trimming took 6 bases from V and 4 from J; bases not matched to a gene: 7. CDR3 loop: CASRSTGVVYGYTF. The CDR3 DNA reads TGTGCCAGCAGATCGACAGGGGTGGTCTATGGCTACACCTTC.

The rearrangement uses TRBV7-2 and TRBJ2-3, with a weak D call TRBD1 (5 bases). CDR3 length equals 15 residues. Trimming took off 5 bases at V and 6 bases at J, with 18 bases between the two ends. Germline CDR1 and CDR2: SGHTA and FQGNSA. The CDR3 is CASSPHSVAGDTQYF. DNA of the CDR3: TGTGCCAGCAGCCCCCACAGCGTCGCAGGGGATACGCAGTATTTT.

This rearrangement joins TRBV7-9 to TRBJ1-1, with D maybe TRBD1 (6 bases). CDR1 is SEHNR and CDR2 is FQNEAQ in the germline V gene (reference sequence). The CDR3 loop spans 14 amino acids. V lost 5 bases, J lost 7 bases, and 17 bases lay in between. DNA of the CDR3: TGTGCCAGCAGCACAGTCGTAACAGGGTTTGAAGCTTTCTTT. This translates into CASSTVVTGFEAFF.

The chain joins TRBV28 to TRBJ1-6; a weak D match, TRBD1 (6 bases). V was cut by 5 bases and J by 6 bases, with 11 bases left in between. The CDR3 totals 14 residues. Germline CDR1 is MDHEN and CDR2 is SYDVKM. CDR3 residues: CASSATGLNSPLHF. The DNA of the CDR3 is TGTGCCAGCAGTGCTACAGGGCTTAATTCACCCCTCCACTTT.

The genes are TRBV7-2 and TRBJ2-2; D unresolved. V was trimmed by 4 bases and J by 0 bases, leaving 15 bases between them. CDR1 is SGHTA, CDR2 FQGNSA, per germline. The CDR3 runs to 17 residues. DNA for the CDR3: TGTGCCAGCAGCTCTCCGTTGCAGCGATCGAACACCGGGGAGCTGTTTTTT. Its translation is CASSSPLQRSNTGELFF.

The rearrangement uses TRBV2 and TRBJ2-3; 12 bases match TRBD2. Germline V gives CDR1 SNHLY, CDR2 FYNNEI. The CDR3 length is 17 residues. V shed 6 bases and J 6 bases; nucleotides not matched to a gene: 13. CDR3 coding DNA: TGTGCCAGCAGCGACCGGGGACTAGCGGGCGCCCACGATACGCAGTATTTT. Its protein is CASSDRGLAGAHDTQYF.